The source of this T cell receptor (beta chain) is a study of control samples from healthy donors and cancer patients. Measured with immunoSEQ multiplex PCR; TCRdb has only the in-frame clones, and not every one. Of roughly 180,000 clones in the sample, 75% to 95% were seen once. The germline CDR1 and CDR2 sequences are LGHDT and YNNKEL (reference sequence). The CDR3 runs 14 residues. The V gene lost 1 base and the J gene lost 4 bases, with 10 bases spanning the gap. The sample taken for sequencing was blood. The rearrangement uses TRBV3-1 (or the pseudogene TRBV3-2) and TRBJ1-1; D unresolved. The sequence was obtained from a woman aged 40 to 50 in good health. The DNA of the CDR3 is TGTGCCAGCAGCCAAGTGGATGGAGTCACTGAAGCTTTCTTT. Protein product: CASSQVDGVTEAFF.